This is a list of T cell receptor beta chains from one sample in a study of CD8+ T cells in alopecia areata. TCRdb keeps only in-frame clones here, not all; method: immunoSEQ multiplex PCR. Counted here are 15,000 to 20,000 clones, 59% occurring once; the ten biggest clones make up 8.2%. The specimen comprised skin, sampled at week 4, from a patient treated with tofacitinib. The receptors stem from a human donor with alopecia areata. The CDR3 runs from the conserved cysteine through the conserved F or W. D genes are given only for firm matches. Expanded clones get a size class; other rows say once, few or many, or leave the size out.

TRBV6-5	TRBD2	TRBJ2-1	-	TGTGCCAGCAGTGACTGGGCTAGCGGGGGGGATGAGCAGTTCTTC	CASSDWASGGDEQFF
TRBV19	TRBD2	TRBJ2-5	-	TGTGCCAGTAGTATAGGGACTAGCTCCCTCGGGGTAGAGACCCAGTACTTC	CASSIGTSSLGVETQYF
TRBV5-1	-	TRBJ2-1	-	TGCGCCAGCAGATTTAGTTACAATGAGCAGTTCTTC	CASRFSYNEQFF
TRBV6-1	-	TRBJ2-6	-	TGTGCCAGCAGTGAAGCGACTGGGGATGGGGCCAACGTCCTGACTTTC	CASSEATGDGANVLTF
TRBV6-6	TRBD2	TRBJ2-2	-	TGTGCCAGCGGCGGGACTACCTTCACCGGGGAGCTGTTTTTT	CASGGTTFTGELFF
TRBV28	-	TRBJ1-2	-	TGTGCCAGCAGTCCCCCGGCGGGGCCCTATGGCTACACCTTC	CASSPPAGPYGYTF
TRBV27	TRBD2	TRBJ2-7	few	TGTGCCAGCAGTCCCAGACTAGCGAGGATCTACGAGCAGTACTTC	CASSPRLARIYEQYF
TRBV23-1	TRBD1	TRBJ1-5	few	TGCGCCAGCACACACCAGGACAGGGCCCTCAGACAGCCCCAGCATTTT	CASTHQDRALRQPQHF
TRBV28	-	TRBJ1-4	few	TGTGCCAGCACCCCACCCATGCGAGGGGAAAAACTGTTTTTT	CASTPPMRGEKLFF
TRBV28	-	TRBJ1-1	-	TGTGCCAGCAGTTTATGGGGAAAAGACAGGAACACTGAAGCTTTCTTT	CASSLWGKDRNTEAFF
TRBV6-5	-	TRBJ2-7	-	TGTGCCAGCGGGGGTTACGCCGGTGGCGAGCAGTACTTC	CASGGYAGGEQYF
TRBV18	-	TRBJ1-6	few	TGTGCCAGCTCACCGTCACGACTGGAATATAATTCACCCCTCCACTTT	CASSPSRLEYNSPLHF
TRBV18	-	TRBJ2-1	-	TGTGCCAGCTCACCATCGAATACTAGCCCCTACCTCCCGGGATTCTATGAGCAGTTCTTC	CASSPSNTSPYLPGFYEQFF
TRBV4-1	TRBD1	TRBJ1-3	once	TGCGCCAGCAGCCCCCTAGGGACAGCCTTTGGTTTTGGAAACACCATATATTTT	CASSPLGTAFGFGNTIYF
TRBV29-1	TRBD1	TRBJ1-1	-	TGCAGCGTTGAAGTCCCAGGACAGGGAGGAACTGAAGCTTTCTTT	CSVEVPGQGGTEAFF
TRBV7-2	-	TRBJ1-5	-	TGTGCCAGCAGCTTAGACAGTAGCAATCAGCCCCAGCATTTT	CASSLDSSNQPQHF
TRBV30	-	TRBJ1-2	-	TGTGCCTGGACATTCGGGGGGGATAGCTATGGCTACACCTTC	CAWTFGGDSYGYTF
TRBV9	-	TRBJ2-1	-	TGTGCCAGCAGCGAGGCCCGGGGCCGTTCCAATGAGCAGTTCTTC	CASSEARGRSNEQFF
TRBV28	-	TRBJ2-5	-	TGTGCCAGCAGTTTCAGAGAGACCCAGTACTTC	CASSFRETQYF
TRBV7-3	-	TRBJ2-5	-	TGTGCCAGCAGCTTCGGCAGATCAGGGACCCAGTACTTC	CASSFGRSGTQYF
TRBV29-1	-	TRBJ1-4	few	TGCAGCGTTGAAGGACTACGCGGGGAACTGTTTTTT	CSVEGLRGELFF
TRBV4-2	-	TRBJ1-2	-	TGTGCCAGCAGTCCCACAGGGCTGGGCTATGGCTACACCTTC	CASSPTGLGYGYTF
TRBV29-1	-	TRBJ1-2	-	TGCAGCGTTGTCGGTCTTAACTTGAACTATGGCTACACCTTC	CSVVGLNLNYGYTF
TRBV4-2	-	TRBJ2-7	few	TGTGCCAGCAGCCAACCACCCATGGGCGAGCAGTACTTC	CASSQPPMGEQYF
TRBV25-1	-	TRBJ2-1	-	TGTGCCAGCAGTGAATTCCTCTTCAATGAGCAGTTCTTC	CASSEFLFNEQFF
TRBV7-3	-	TRBJ2-2	few	TGTGCCAGCAGCTTAGCGGGACCCGGGGAGCTGTTTTTT	CASSLAGPGELFF
TRBV10-2	-	TRBJ1-5	-	TGCGCCAGCAGTGATAAATATAGCAATCAGCCCCAGCATTTT	CASSDKYSNQPQHF
TRBV11-2	-	TRBJ2-4	medium-sized	TGTGCCAGCAGCTTAAAAGTTCTGACCAAAAACATTCAGTACTTC	CASSLKVLTKNIQYF